This TCR beta chain comes out of a study of cytomegalovirus exposure and HLA in healthy donors. Overall study context: The roughly 120 validation repertoires used the same platform as the roughly 670 first-cohort repertoires (as reported by a later analysis). Study-wide results and caveats: For most TCR sequences rarity was the rule, although some public TCRs occurred in many donors.

Generated by immunoSEQ multiplex PCR, the TCRdb table keeps only in-frame clones and is missing some. Of 60,000 to 90,000 clones listed, about 95% are singletons. Of note for this clone: The antigen remains undetermined.

Germline values: CDR1 LNHDA, CDR2 SQIVND (reference sequence). V gave up 8 bases and J gave up 1 base; unmatched junction bases: 7. This CDR3 is 14 amino acids long. The V and J genes are TRBV19 and TRBJ1-1; TRBD1 matches at 7 bases. This sequence originates from a woman younger than 30 in good health and CMV-seronegative. The sequenced sample was PBMCs. As DNA, the CDR3 is TGTGCCAGTTCAAACCACAGGGGGAACACTGAAGCTTTCTTT. Its protein product is CASSNHRGNTEAFF.